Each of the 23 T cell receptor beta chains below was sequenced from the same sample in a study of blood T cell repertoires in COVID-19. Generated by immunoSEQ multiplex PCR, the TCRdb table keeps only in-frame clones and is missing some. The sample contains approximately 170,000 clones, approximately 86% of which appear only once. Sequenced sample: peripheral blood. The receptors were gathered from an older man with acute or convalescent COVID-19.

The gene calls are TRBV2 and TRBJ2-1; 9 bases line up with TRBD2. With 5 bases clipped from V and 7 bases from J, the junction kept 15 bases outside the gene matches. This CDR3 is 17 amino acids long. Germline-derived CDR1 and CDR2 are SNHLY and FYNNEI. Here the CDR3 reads CASSFRGSGRSTNEQFF. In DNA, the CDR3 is TGTGCCAGCAGTTTCCGAGGAAGCGGGAGGTCTACGAATGAGCAGTTCTTC.

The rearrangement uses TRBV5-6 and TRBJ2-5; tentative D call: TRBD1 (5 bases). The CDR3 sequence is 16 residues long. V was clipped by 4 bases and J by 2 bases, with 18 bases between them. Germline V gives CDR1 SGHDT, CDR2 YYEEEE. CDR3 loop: CASSHAGYPSQETQYF. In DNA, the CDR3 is TGTGCCAGCAGCCACGCAGGGTACCCCTCTCAAGAGACCCAGTACTTC.

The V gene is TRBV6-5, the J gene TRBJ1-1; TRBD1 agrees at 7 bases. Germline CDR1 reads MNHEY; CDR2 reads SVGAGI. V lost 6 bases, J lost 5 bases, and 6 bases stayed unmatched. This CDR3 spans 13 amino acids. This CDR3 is CASSKPGGTEAFF. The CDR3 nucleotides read TGTGCCAGCAGCAAACCAGGGGGGACTGAAGCTTTCTTT.

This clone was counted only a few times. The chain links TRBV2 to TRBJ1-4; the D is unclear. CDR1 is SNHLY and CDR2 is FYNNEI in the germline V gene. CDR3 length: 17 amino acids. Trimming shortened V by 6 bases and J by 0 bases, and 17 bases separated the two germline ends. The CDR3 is CASSPNSGVATNEKLFF. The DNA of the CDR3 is TGTGCCAGCAGCCCTAACTCGGGAGTTGCAACTAATGAAAAACTGTTTTTT.

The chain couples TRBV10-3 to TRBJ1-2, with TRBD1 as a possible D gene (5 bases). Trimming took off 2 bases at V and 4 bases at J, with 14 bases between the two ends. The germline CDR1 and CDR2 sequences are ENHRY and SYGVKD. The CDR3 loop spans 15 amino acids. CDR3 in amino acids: CAISETTGASYGYTF. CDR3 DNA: TGTGCCATCAGTGAGACTACAGGAGCCTCCTATGGCTACACCTTC.

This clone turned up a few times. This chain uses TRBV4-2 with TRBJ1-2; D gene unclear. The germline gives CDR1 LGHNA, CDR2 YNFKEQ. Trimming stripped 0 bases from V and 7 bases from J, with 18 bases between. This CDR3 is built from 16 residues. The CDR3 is CASSQERRGVGGGYTF. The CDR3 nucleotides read TGTGCCAGCAGCCAAGAAAGGAGAGGAGTTGGAGGTGGCTACACCTTC.

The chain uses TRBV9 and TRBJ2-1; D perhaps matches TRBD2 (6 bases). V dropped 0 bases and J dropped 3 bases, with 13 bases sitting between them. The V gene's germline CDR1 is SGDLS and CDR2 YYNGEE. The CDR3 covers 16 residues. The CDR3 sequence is CASSVAPRGSYNEQFF. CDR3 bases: TGTGCCAGCAGCGTAGCACCACGGGGGAGCTACAATGAGCAGTTCTTC.

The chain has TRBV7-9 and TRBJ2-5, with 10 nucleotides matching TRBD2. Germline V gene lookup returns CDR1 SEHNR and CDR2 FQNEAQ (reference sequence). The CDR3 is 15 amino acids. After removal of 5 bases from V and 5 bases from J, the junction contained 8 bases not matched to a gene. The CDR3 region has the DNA TGTGCCAGCAGCCCCCGGAGCGGGGGGGCGGAGACCCAGTACTTC. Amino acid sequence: CASSPRSGGAETQYF.

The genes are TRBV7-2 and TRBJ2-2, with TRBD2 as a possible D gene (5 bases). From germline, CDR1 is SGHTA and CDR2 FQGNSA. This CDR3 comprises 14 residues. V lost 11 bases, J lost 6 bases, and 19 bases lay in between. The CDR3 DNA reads TGTGCCGGACGCCGGGGAAACGGACCCGGGGAGCTGTTTTTT. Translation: CAGRRGNGPGELFF.

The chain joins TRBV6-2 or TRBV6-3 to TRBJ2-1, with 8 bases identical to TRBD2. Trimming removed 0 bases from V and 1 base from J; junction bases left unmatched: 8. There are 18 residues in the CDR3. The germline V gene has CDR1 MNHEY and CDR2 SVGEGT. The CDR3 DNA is TGTGCCAGCAGTTACTCTCCCCACACTAGCGGATCCTACAATGAGCAGTTCTTC. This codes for CASSYSPHTSGSYNEQFF.

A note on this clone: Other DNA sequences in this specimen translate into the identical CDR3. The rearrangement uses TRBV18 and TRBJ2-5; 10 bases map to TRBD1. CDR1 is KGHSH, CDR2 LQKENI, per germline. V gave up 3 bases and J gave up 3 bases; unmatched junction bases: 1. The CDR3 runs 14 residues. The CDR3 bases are TGTGCCAGCTCACCGGGGACAGGGGAAGAGACCCAGTACTTC. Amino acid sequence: CASSPGTGEETQYF.

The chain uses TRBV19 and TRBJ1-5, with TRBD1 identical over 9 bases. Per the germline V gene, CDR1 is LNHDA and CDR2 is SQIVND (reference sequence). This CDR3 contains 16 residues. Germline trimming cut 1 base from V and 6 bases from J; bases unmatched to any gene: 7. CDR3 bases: TGTGCCAGTAGTATAGGTGGTACAGGGGGCGTTCAGCCCCAGCATTTT. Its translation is CASSIGGTGGVQPQHF.

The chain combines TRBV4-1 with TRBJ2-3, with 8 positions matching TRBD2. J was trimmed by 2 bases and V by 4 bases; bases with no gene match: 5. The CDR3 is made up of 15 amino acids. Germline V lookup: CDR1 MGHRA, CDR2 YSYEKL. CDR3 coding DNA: TGCGCCAGCAGCCCGGGGCGGGGGGACACAGATACGCAGTATTTT. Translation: CASSPGRGDTDTQYF.

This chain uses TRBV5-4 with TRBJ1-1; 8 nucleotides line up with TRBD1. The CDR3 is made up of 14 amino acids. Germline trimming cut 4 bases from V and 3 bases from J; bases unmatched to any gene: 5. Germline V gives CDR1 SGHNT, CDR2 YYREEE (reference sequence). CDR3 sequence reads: CASSKGQADTEAFF. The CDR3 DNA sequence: TGTGCCAGCAGCAAGGGACAGGCCGACACTGAAGCTTTCTTT.

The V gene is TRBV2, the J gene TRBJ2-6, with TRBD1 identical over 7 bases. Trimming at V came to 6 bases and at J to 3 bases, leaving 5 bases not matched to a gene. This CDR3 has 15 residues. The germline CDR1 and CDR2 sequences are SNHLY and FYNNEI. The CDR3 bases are TGTGCCAGCAGCTACCAGGGGGTTGGGGCCAACGTCCTGACTTTC. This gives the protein CASSYQGVGANVLTF. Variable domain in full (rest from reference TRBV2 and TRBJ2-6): EPEVTQTPSHQVTQMGQEVILRCVPISNHLYFYWYRQILGQKVEFLVSFYNNEISEKSEIFDDQFSVERPDGSNFTLKIRSTKLEDSAMYFCASSYQGVGANVLTFGAGSRLTVL.

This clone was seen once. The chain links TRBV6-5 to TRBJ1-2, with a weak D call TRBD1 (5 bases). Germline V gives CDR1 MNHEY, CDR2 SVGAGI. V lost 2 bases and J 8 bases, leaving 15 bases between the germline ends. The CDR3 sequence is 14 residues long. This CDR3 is CASSYNRKGVGYTF. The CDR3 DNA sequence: TGTGCCAGCAGTTACAATCGGAAAGGGGTCGGCTACACCTTC.

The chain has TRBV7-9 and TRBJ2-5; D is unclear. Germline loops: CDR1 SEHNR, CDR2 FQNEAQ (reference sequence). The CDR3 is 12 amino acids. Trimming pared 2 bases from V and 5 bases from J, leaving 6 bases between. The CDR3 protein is CASSLSFETQYF. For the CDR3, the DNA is TGTGCCAGCAGCTTATCGTTTGAGACCCAGTACTTC.

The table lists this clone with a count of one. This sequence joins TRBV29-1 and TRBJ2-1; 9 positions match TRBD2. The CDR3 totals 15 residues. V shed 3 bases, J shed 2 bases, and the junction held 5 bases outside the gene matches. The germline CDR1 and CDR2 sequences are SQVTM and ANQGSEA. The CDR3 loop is CSVDRLAGTYNEQFF. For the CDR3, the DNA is TGCAGCGTTGATAGGCTAGCGGGAACCTACAATGAGCAGTTCTTC.

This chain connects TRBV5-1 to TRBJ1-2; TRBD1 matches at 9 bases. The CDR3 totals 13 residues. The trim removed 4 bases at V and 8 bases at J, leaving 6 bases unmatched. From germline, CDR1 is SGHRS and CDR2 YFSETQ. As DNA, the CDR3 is TGCGCCAGCAGCCCACAGGGGGCGGAGGGCTACACCTTC. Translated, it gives CASSPQGAEGYTF.

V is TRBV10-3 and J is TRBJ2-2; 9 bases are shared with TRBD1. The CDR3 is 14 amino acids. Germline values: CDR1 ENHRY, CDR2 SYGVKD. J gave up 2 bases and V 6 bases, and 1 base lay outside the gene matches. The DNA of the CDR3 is TGTGCCATCAGGGGACAGGGAAACACCGGGGAGCTGTTTTTT. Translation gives CAIRGQGNTGELFF.

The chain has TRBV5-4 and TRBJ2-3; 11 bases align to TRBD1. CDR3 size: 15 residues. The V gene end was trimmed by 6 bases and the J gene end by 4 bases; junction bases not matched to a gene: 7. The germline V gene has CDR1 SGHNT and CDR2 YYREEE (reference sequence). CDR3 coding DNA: TGTGCCAGCACCGGGACAGGGGGGTTCGCAGATACGCAGTATTTT. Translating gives CASTGTGGFADTQYF.

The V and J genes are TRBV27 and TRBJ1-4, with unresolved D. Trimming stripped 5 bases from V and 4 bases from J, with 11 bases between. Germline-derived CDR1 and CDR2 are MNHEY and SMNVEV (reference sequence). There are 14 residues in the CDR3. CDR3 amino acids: CASSPRAGNEKLFF. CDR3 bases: TGTGCCAGCAGTCCTCGGGCGGGTAATGAAAAACTGTTTTTT.

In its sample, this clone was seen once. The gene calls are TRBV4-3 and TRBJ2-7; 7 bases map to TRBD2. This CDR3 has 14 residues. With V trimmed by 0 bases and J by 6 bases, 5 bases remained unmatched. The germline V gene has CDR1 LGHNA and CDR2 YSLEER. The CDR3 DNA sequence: TGCGCCAGCAGCCAAGAATGGCTAGCGGTCGAGCAGTACTTC. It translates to CASSQEWLAVEQYF.